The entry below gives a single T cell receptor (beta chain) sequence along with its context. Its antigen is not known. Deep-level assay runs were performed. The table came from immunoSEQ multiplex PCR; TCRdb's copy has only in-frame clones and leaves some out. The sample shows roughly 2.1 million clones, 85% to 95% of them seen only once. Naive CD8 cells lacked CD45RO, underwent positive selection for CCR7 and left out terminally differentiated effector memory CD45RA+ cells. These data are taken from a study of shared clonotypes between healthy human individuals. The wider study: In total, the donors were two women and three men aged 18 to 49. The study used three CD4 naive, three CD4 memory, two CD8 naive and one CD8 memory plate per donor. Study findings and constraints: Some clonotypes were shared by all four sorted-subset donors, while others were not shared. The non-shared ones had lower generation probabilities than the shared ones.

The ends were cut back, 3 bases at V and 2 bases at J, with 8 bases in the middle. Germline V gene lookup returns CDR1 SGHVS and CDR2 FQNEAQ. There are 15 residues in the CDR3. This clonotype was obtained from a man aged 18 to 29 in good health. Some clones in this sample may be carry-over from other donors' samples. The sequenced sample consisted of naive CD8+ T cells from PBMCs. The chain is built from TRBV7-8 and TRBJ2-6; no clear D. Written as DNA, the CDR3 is TGTGCCAGCAGCTTGTACGTGGCTGGGGCCAACGTCCTGACTTTC. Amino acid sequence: CASSLYVAGANVLTF.